This T cell receptor beta chain is drawn from a study of human T cells and chemical hapten exposure (dated by TCRdb to the early 2020s). Turning to the overall study: For sensitization, 2% DPC in acetone was applied to a 2 cm by 2 cm area of upper inner arm skin. Weekly therapeutic DPC doses were additionally applied to the scalp of patients throughout the approximately 24-week study period. Patch tests used Finn chambers with 0.01% DPC on the upper back, scored after 6 days by International Contact Dermatitis Research Group standards. Alopecia areata with under or over 50% scalp involvement, alopecia totalis and alopecia universalis were represented in the patient cohort, which was mostly female. Libraries were pooled for sequencing, and per-sample TCR yields varied mainly because of small differences in library volumes within the pool. In alopecia patients, the study followed how the peripheral blood TCR repertoire changed in vivo over primary and secondary sensitization to diphenylcyclopropenone (DPC), a hapten. Blood samples were taken from patients before sensitization (week 0) and at 2, 6 and about 24 weeks after DPC sensitization. For TCR sequencing, blood came from about 28 alopecia patients at anywhere from one to four time points (pre-sensitization, 2, 6 and 24 weeks). Paper-wide results and their limitations: Repeated subsampling changed both the strength of the expansion versus patch-test correlation and the threshold at which that correlation became significant. No change with DPC sensitization was found in the number of TCRs above 1 in 1000 frequency, and no evidence of global repertoire structure alterations was found. The number of PT1 expanded TCRs positively correlated with patch test score, significant at thresholds 8, 16 and 32 but not 4. Alopecia, a presumed autoimmune disease, was present in all patients, so the immune response of the patients might differ from that of healthy individuals. Significantly more large CDR3 similarity clusters were formed by expanded TCRs than by pre-sensitization or healthy control sets, consistent with antigen-driven responses.

From its cysteine to its phenylalanine, the CDR3 spans 12 amino acids. The retained sequence is limited to the CDR3, 36 bases, with the frame set at the first base. CDR1 and CDR2 are drawn from the germline V gene (reference sequence): LGHDT, YNNKEL. V lost 3 bases and J lost 5 bases; the stretch between them is 7 bases long. This clonotype was seen ten or more times. What antigen it recognizes has not been identified. The sample holds no much larger clone one base away, and base qualities are not on file. According to the study, the label for this sample's time point signals: patch test 3, about 24 weeks after DPC sensitization. The intended sense of this specimen's treatment or condition label: therapeutic diphenylcyclopropenone sensitization with weekly scalp DPC. Blood at each patch-test visit was drawn before the patch test was applied. Patients were considered eligible if aged 18 to 70, diagnosed with alopecia and deemed suitable for DPC therapy, and patients were excluded if pregnant. Total RNA was extracted from unfractionated whole blood collected in Tempus Blood RNA tubes.

The library was prepared using RACE. The instrument was a NextSeq 500. During library preparation, unique molecular identifiers were attached to individual cDNA molecules so that TCRs could be counted in a quantitative, reproducible way. Both TCR alpha and TCR beta chains were sequenced from each blood RNA sample. The published analysis was carried out like this. A median of roughly 100,000 TCRs per sample was observed, with a range of roughly 20,000 to 750,000. V, J and CDR3 annotation of the TCR reads was carried out using the Decombinator software suite. Every sample was subsampled to the same number of TCRs (28,000) for the PS versus PT1 abundance plots. Expanded TCRs were defined as absent before sensitization and observed at least eight times at the 2-week time point. TCRdb redid the processing of the public reads, applying fastp at Q25 and MiXCR, and retained in-frame beta chains. For every CDR3 protein sequence, its rows merge into one entry that carries the most common genes and DNA. TCRdb, rather than the study authors, made the V and J calls. Across this sample there are roughly 90,000 distinct CDR3 sequences, with 11% seen only once. The top ten clones comprise approximately 1% of the sample.

The chain is assembled from TRBV3-1 and TRBJ1-2; TRBD1 is a possible D gene, resting on 5 matching bases. The sequencing here drew on whole blood, taken in connection with sensitization to the hapten diphenylcyclopropenone (DPC). This sequence originates from a woman aged 30 to 39 with alopecia areata. Some clones in this sample may be carry-over from other donors' samples. The encoded CDR3 is CASSQQGYGYTF. The DNA is TGTGCCAGCAGCCAGCAGGGTTATGGCTACACCTTC.